The T cell receptor beta chain described here comes from a study of CD8+CD57+ T cells in acquired aplastic anemia. Whole-study context: Sorted CD4+ and CD8+ cell DNA averaged around 3 ug.

Points on this clonotype: Its antigen is not known.

Genomic DNA constituted the template upon which TCR beta VDJ and CDR3 profiling was performed. TCRdb analysed the reads with MiXCR anew, one entry per CDR3 protein. The sample has about 58,000 distinct CDR3 sequences, approximately 54% seen once. CDR1 and CDR2 (germline): KGHDR, SFDVKD. Trimming pared 5 bases from V and 3 bases from J, leaving 4 bases between. The CDR3 length is 11 residues. Individuals selected for sequencing had exhibited CD8+CD57+ cell expansion on flow cytometry. Receipt of therapy had not occurred in any patient by the time of blood sampling. Study outcomes and limitations: The same twenty-nine CD8+ CDR3 sequences occurred in patients and in controls.

What was sequenced was sorted CD4+, CD8+, or CD8+CD57+ T cells (not recorded which) from PBMCs. The clonotype comes from a human donor with aplastic anemia. The chain joins TRBV24-1 to TRBJ2-7; no clear D gene. CDR3 sequence (DNA): TGTGCCACCAGTGCCAACTACGAGCAGTACTTC. This encodes CATSANYEQYF.